The rows below give T cell receptor beta chains drawn from one sample of a study of blood T cell repertoires in COVID-19. Sequencing was performed with immunoSEQ multiplex PCR; in TCRdb, only in-frame clones are kept and a portion is missing. The sample has approximately 260,000 clones; 84% are singletons. Sequencing was done on a sample of PBMCs or T cells enriched from blood (not recorded which). These receptors were obtained from a man aged 45-60 years who had recovered from COVID-19. Each CDR3 is given with its conserved first and last residue. The D gene is left open where the match is weak. Part of the rows lack a size; the others show once, few, many or a class for expanded clones.

clone_size: .; j_call: TRBJ2-7; v_call: TRBV28; d_call: .; cdr3_nt: TGTGCCAGCAGCCTCCCTAGTGCCTCCTACGAGCAGTACTTC; cdr3_aa: CASSLPSASYEQYF
clone_size: many; j_call: TRBJ1-6; v_call: TRBV4-1; d_call: TRBD1; cdr3_nt: TGCGCCAGCAGCCAAGATCCAGGGGGCTCCTATAATTCACCCCTCCACTTT; cdr3_aa: CASSQDPGGSYNSPLHF
clone_size: .; j_call: TRBJ2-7; v_call: TRBV28; d_call: .; cdr3_nt: TGTGCCAGCAAAGCAAGGCGCGGGGCGTACGAGCAGTACTTC; cdr3_aa: CASKARRGAYEQYF
clone_size: once; j_call: TRBJ1-1; v_call: TRBV6-4; d_call: .; cdr3_nt: TGTGCCAGCAGAGCGACAGTAAACACTGAAGCTTTCTTT; cdr3_aa: CASRATVNTEAFF
clone_size: .; j_call: TRBJ2-5; v_call: TRBV7-7; d_call: .; cdr3_nt: TGTGCTAGCAGCCCGGCAACGGGGGAGCGGGAGACCCAGTACTTC; cdr3_aa: CASSPATGERETQYF
clone_size: .; j_call: TRBJ2-3; v_call: TRBV5-6; d_call: TRBD1; cdr3_nt: TGTGCCAGCAGGGAAACAGGGGGCGGCACAGATACGCAGTATTTT; cdr3_aa: CASRETGGGTDTQYF
clone_size: .; j_call: TRBJ2-4; v_call: TRBV30; d_call: TRBD2; cdr3_nt: TGTGCCTGGGATGGGACTAGCGGGGGTGGGGCCAAAAACATTCAGTACTTC; cdr3_aa: CAWDGTSGGGAKNIQYF
clone_size: few; j_call: TRBJ2-7; v_call: TRBV19; d_call: .; cdr3_nt: TGTGCCAGTAGTTTCGGTCCTACCTACGAGCAGTACTTC; cdr3_aa: CASSFGPTYEQYF
clone_size: few; j_call: TRBJ2-3; v_call: TRBV20-1; d_call: .; cdr3_nt: TGCAGTGCTAGTCCCCCATCAGGGCAGTATTTT; cdr3_aa: CSASPPSGQYF
clone_size: once; j_call: TRBJ2-2; v_call: TRBV19; d_call: TRBD1; cdr3_nt: TGTGCCAGTAATCTAAGAAGGGACAGGGCGGCGGAGCTGTTTTTT; cdr3_aa: CASNLRRDRAAELFF
clone_size: .; j_call: TRBJ1-1; v_call: TRBV9; d_call: .; cdr3_nt: TGTGCCAGCAGCGTAGGGGCAGGGGCCCGGAACACTGAAGCTTTCTTT; cdr3_aa: CASSVGAGARNTEAFF
clone_size: .; j_call: TRBJ2-3; v_call: TRBV30; d_call: .; cdr3_nt: TGTGCCTGGAGGGCCGGGACATACACAGATACGCAGTATTTT; cdr3_aa: CAWRAGTYTDTQYF
clone_size: .; j_call: TRBJ2-6; v_call: TRBV5-1; d_call: .; cdr3_nt: TGCGCCAGCAGCTTGGCCGGAGACAGCGCCAACGTCCTGACTTTC; cdr3_aa: CASSLAGDSANVLTF
clone_size: .; j_call: TRBJ2-3; v_call: TRBV7-3; d_call: TRBD1; cdr3_nt: TGTGCCAGCAGCCAGGGGGGCACAGATACGCAGTATTTT; cdr3_aa: CASSQGGTDTQYF
clone_size: .; j_call: TRBJ1-6; v_call: TRBV25-1; d_call: TRBD1; cdr3_nt: TGTGCCAGCAGTGAACACAGGGGTACGAATTCACCCCTCCACTTT; cdr3_aa: CASSEHRGTNSPLHF
clone_size: .; j_call: TRBJ2-1; v_call: TRBV4-3; d_call: TRBD2; cdr3_nt: TGCGCCAGCAGCCAAGATGGCCCGGGTGCGGGAGGTGTCTATGAGCAGTTCTTC; cdr3_aa: CASSQDGPGAGGVYEQFF
clone_size: .; j_call: TRBJ1-1; v_call: TRBV5-1; d_call: .; cdr3_nt: TGCGCCAGCAGCTTGGAATCGTTTGCGGGGTCCCCTGAAGCTTTCTTT; cdr3_aa: CASSLESFAGSPEAFF
clone_size: .; j_call: TRBJ2-3; v_call: TRBV5-8; d_call: TRBD1; cdr3_nt: TGTGCCAGCAGCTGGACAGGGGGCGCGTCAGATACGCAGTATTTT; cdr3_aa: CASSWTGGASDTQYF
clone_size: .; j_call: TRBJ2-5; v_call: TRBV28; d_call: .; cdr3_nt: TGTGCCAGCAGTCCCTCTGGGGGGTCTTGGGGAGGAGAGACCCAGTACTTC; cdr3_aa: CASSPSGGSWGGETQYF
clone_size: .; j_call: TRBJ1-2; v_call: TRBV5-1; d_call: .; cdr3_nt: TGCGCCAGCAGCTTGTCCGACAGCAACTATGGCTACACCTTC; cdr3_aa: CASSLSDSNYGYTF
clone_size: few; j_call: TRBJ1-3; v_call: TRBV18; d_call: TRBD1; cdr3_nt: TGTGCCAGCTCACCGGGACAGGCTACGGTCGGAAACACCATATATTTT; cdr3_aa: CASSPGQATVGNTIYF
clone_size: .; j_call: TRBJ1-1; v_call: TRBV3-1/TRBV3-2; d_call: .; cdr3_nt: TGTGCCAGCAGCCCAGCGGGGTTGAACACTGAAGCTTTCTTT; cdr3_aa: CASSPAGLNTEAFF